The entry below describes one T cell receptor beta chain. Its antigen is as yet unknown. MiXCR, run by TCRdb on the 5' RACE reads, gives a single entry per CDR3 protein. The sample holds some 420,000 distinct CDR3 sequences, roughly a sixth seen once. V was cut by 5 bases and J by 4 bases, with 15 bases left in between. CDR1 and CDR2 from the germline V gene are MGHRA and YSYEKL. CDR3 length: 15 amino acids. The data stem from a study of T cells after yellow fever vaccination. Findings and limits, study-wide: At 95% to 97% for CD4 and 75% to 90% for CD8, most primary-vaccination clones showed up again after the booster.

Source: PBMCs, taken before the yellow fever booster vaccination. The receptor's source is a man between 18 and 29 years old who received the YFV17D yellow fever vaccine. J is TRBJ1-5 and V is TRBV4-1; tentative D call: TRBD1 (5 bases). As DNA, the CDR3 is TGCGCCAGCAGCGGCCGCGGGGCGGGGAATCAGCCCCAGCATTTT. Amino acid sequence: CASSGRGAGNQPQHF.